The entry that follows covers one T cell receptor (beta chain) sequence. The antigen remains undetermined. The sample belongs to a study of vaccination effects on CD4 cells after COVID-19. Study details: After the second dose, samples were taken at median day 72.

The V gene lost 2 bases and the J gene lost 0 bases, with 14 bases spanning the gap. The CDR3 totals 16 residues. Germline CDR1 reads MNHNY; CDR2 reads SVGAGI (reference sequence). Within the ViraFEST assay, antigen-specific CD4+ T cells underwent expansion with viral peptide pools prior to sequencing. Following culture for under 12 days, CD4+ T cells were isolated. Everyone in the study got two shots of either the BNT162b2 or mRNA-1273 vaccine. Here immunoSEQ multiplex PCR was the method, and the copy in TCRdb shows in-frame clones only, minus some. The table lists over 50,000 clones, roughly 73% of them singletons.

The sequence was obtained from a human donor who received a COVID-19 vaccine. The sequenced sample was CD4+ T cells from PBMCs cultured with HCoV-229E spike peptides, obtained after COVID-19 vaccination. V gene TRBV6-6 combines with J gene TRBJ2-7; D possibly matches TRBD1 or TRBD2 (6 bases each). CDR3 amino acids: CASSYLGGPSSYEQYV. The CDR3 DNA follows: TGTGCCAGCAGTTACCTAGGGGGGCCTAGCTCCTACGAGCAGTACGTC.